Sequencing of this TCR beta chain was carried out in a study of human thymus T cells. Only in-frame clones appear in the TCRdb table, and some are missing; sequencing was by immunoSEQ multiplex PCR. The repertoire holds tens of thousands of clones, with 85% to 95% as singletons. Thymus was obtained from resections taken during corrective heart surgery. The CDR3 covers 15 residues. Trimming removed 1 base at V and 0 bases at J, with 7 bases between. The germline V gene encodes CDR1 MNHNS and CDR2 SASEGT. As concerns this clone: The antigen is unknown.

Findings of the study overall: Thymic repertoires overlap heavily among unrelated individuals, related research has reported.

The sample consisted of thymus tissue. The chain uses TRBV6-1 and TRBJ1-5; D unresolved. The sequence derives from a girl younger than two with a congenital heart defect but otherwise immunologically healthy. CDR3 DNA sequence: TGTGCCAGCAGTGAAGATGGGTATAGCAATCAGCCCCAGCATTTT. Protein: CASSEDGYSNQPQHF.